The source of this TCR beta chain is a study of cytomegalovirus exposure and HLA in healthy donors (TCRdb year 2017). Looking at the study overall: In an earlier analysis of 587 of the donors, 276 Gb of sequence data and 95 million to 130 million unique TCR beta sequences from 150 million to 200 million T cells were reported. Roughly 310 gigabases of sequencing data and around 87 million unique TCR sequences were included in an early release covering several hundred HLA-typed donors. The genetic ancestry cluster associated with self-reported Caucasian donors included 65% to 90% of the approximately 400 genotyped donors. The study aimed to test whether cataloging public T cell receptors could reveal signatures of past pathogen exposure. The study used immunosequencing to profile the T cell repertoires of approximately 650 subjects and linked those repertoires to cytomegalovirus serostatus. In addition to the first cohort of 666 subjects, a separate validation cohort of over 90 different subjects was used. To predict cytomegalovirus infection status, the study brought together high-throughput TCR immunosequencing, statistical association of individual TCRs with disease status, and machine learning. To study patterns of TCR occurrence, a later analysis re-analyzed previously published TCR beta repertoires from hundreds of donors and added high-resolution HLA genotyping. Rather than drawing on any new phenotypic data, the later analysis identified candidate immune exposures from TCR beta sequences and the way those sequences occurred across donors. An earlier analysis of nearly 600 of the donors applied high-throughput TCR beta sequencing to assess whether each TCR beta V gene segment acted as functional or pseudogenic. Donor age, sex, ethnicity and CMV serostatus were collected together with the repertoire data. In a later genetic analysis, genome-wide SNP genotypes for about three fifths of the 666 donors were used, and that subset was treated as a discovery cohort. Every repertoire in the discovery cohort had been generated on one and the same sequencing platform. Class I and class II HLA loci were covered by the typing at four-digit resolution. The number of typed donors differed by locus: about 620-630 for A, B, C, DRB1 and DQB1; about 520 for DQA1; approximately 600 for DPA1; and some 450 for DPB1. Because of strong linkage in the cohort, roughly five DR-DQ haplotypes were treated as single units for association and clustering. Among some 410 genotyped donors of the cohort, an average of around 220,000 unique TCR beta nucleotide sequences was sequenced per donor, of which approximately 18% were non-productive.

Its CDR3 holds 13 amino acids, cysteine through phenylalanine. The CDR3 DNA has 39 bases and is translated from base 1. The V and J ends are trimmed by 4 bases and 2 bases, leaving 10 bases between them. In the germline V gene, CDR1 corresponds to SQVTM and CDR2 to ANQGSEA. The library was obtained by the immunoSEQ multiplex PCR assay. For the multiplex PCR, a mixture combining 60 forward primers for TCR Vbeta segments and 13 reverse primers for TCR Jbeta segments was used. The CDR3 region of rearranged TCR beta genes was amplified from genomic DNA with a multiplex PCR assay. The Illumina HiSeq System was used to sequence the amplified TCR beta libraries as 87-base-pair reads. The original pipeline was this. A later analysis tallied 75 million to 95 million unique TCR beta chains across the 666 repertoires, and some 10 million of those chains were shared by two or more donors. To remove PCR and sequencing errors, raw reads were error-corrected and collapsed into unique sequences using a nearest-neighbor algorithm that merged closely related sequences. To assign V, D and J gene segments, CDR3 sequences were aligned to IMGT reference sequences. For a sequence to be retained, a match of at least six nucleotides to both a V gene segment and a J gene segment was required. A rearrangement counted as productive if the CDR3 had no stop codons and remained in frame with V and J, and every other rearrangement counted as non-productive. Following IMGT convention, CDR3 was defined as the stretch from the second conserved V-encoded cysteine to the conserved J-encoded phenylalanine. The earlier analysis of about 570 of the donors excluded any sequence lacking an unambiguous match to a single V gene segment. In an earlier analysis of 587 of the donors, a V segment was called functional when productive rearrangements were above 56.7%, and segregating when the standard deviation between donors exceeded 5%. A statistical classification framework was built to diagnose cytomegalovirus status from the catalog of TCR beta chain sequences. In a later analysis, V and J genes were assigned by comparing TCR nucleotide sequences against IMGT/GENE-DB human TR gene sequences. A later analysis assigned CDR3 sequences and most-parsimonious VDJ recombination scenarios with the TCRdist pipeline. In a later analysis, each TCR beta chain was defined by its CDR3 amino acid sequence together with its V-gene family, and reads without a unique V-gene family were excluded. To address suspected cross-contamination and a sequencing artifact, a later analysis removed 550 to 750 highly shared, low-generation-probability nucleotide sequences. In a later analysis, a clonal expansion index for each public chain was calculated from normalized within-repertoire ranks of inferred template counts. Generation probabilities in a later analysis came from a VDJ recombination model fitted to out-of-frame rearrangements, and those results were checked against IGoR. Hypergeometric tests were used in a later analysis to score TCR-TCR, TCR-HLA and TCR-CMV co-occurrence, with a repertoire-size bias correction applied to the TCR pairs. In a later analysis, false discovery rates were estimated by permuting HLA or CMV assignments 20 times. A later analysis grouped co-occurring TCRs with DBSCAN, adding TCRdist sequence similarity when clustering within HLA-allele-positive subsets. Repertoires with fewer than 30,000 or more than 120,000 public chains, plus five repertoires with anomalous nucleotide sharing, were excluded from co-occurrence clustering. As stored in TCRdb, this immuneACCESS dataset retains in-frame rearrangements with V and J assigned. A fraction of the clones does not appear; measured against another copy, unresolved V genes explain less than half of the discrepancy, and the remainder lacks a known reason. Clone size and the V and J calls come from that table; the DNA yielded D and trimming. In this sample the table shows 150,000 to 200,000 clones, 65% to 85% of which occur a single time. Of the sample, 0.098% is held by the ten largest clones.

As regards this clone: The antigen it binds to is not known. The input lacks base qualities; no much larger clone sits a single base away.

In total, roughly 710 healthy bone marrow donors made up the cohort. All cohort members were sampled while nominally healthy, although unrecorded immune exposures were likely present. The donor was CMV seronegative and belonged to the group of 320 or so seronegative cohort members. Every donor gave a peripheral blood sample, and the peripheral blood mononuclear cells from that sample were used for TCR beta sequencing. Genomic DNA extraction from the blood cell samples was performed with the Qiagen DNeasy Blood Extraction Kit. What the study reported, not specific to this receptor: A later genetic analysis reported fewer N-insertions in productive TCRs among donors in an Asian-associated ancestry cluster than the roughly 650-donor mean. Because counts were too low, some 17 rarely observed V segments, including chromosome 9 orphons, were left out of the earlier analysis of 500 to 750 of the donors. Three of the identified cytomegalovirus-associated TCR beta chains were confirmed in vitro to be specific for cytomegalovirus antigens. Roughly uniform sequencing depth across donors was assumed in presence/absence analyses, although this assumption may not hold. Because some donors lacked HLA typing at each locus, the association tests relied only on the typed subset. According to a later analysis, parvovirus B19, influenza, CMV and Epstein-Barr virus appeared linked to several top co-occurrence clusters. According to a later analysis, most CMV-associated TCR beta chains appeared to be HLA-restricted, and the HLA associations seemed to be driven largely by CMV exposure. The authors suggested that the approach could potentially be extended to other disease states and immunological phenotypes. In a later analysis, the rate of TCR association differed among HLA loci, with DRB1 alleles having the most associated TCRs and HLA-C alleles having the fewest. The sequencing pipeline was judged likely to have produced a cluster of highly shared sequence variants as a technical artifact. Only TCR beta chains were sequenced in this cohort, and the absence of alpha or paired-chain data limited detectable features. For the cohort, immune exposure information was limited to CMV serostatus. In an earlier analysis of 587 of the donors, most TCR beta V segments were observed in productive rearrangements about 90% or about 30% of the time, broadly matching IMGT annotations. A further reported finding was that TCR beta sequences accurately predicted the HLA-A and HLA-B alleles for most subjects in the first cohort. Linkage disequilibrium might explain the correlated functional status among segregating V segments, but an unknown experimental factor could not be excluded. V-gene and J-gene trimming of TCR beta chains was associated with a missense DCLRE1C variant in a later genetic analysis, and the association was replicated in an independent cohort. A later analysis found that HLA-associated TCR beta chains were more clonally expanded and had lower generation probabilities than equally common non-associated chains. At a false discovery rate of 0.05, a later analysis linked 16,951 TCR beta sequences to specific HLA alleles. Some IMGT-functional V segments, including TRBV6-2 and TRBV6-3, could not be distinguished by the 87-base-pair reads and were therefore excluded. When HLA alleles, especially DR and DQ, strongly co-occurred, TCR associations were difficult to assign to individual alleles. While some public TCRs were present in many individuals, most TCR sequences turned up only very rarely across donors. The study listed 164 TCR beta chains as associated with cytomegalovirus. The classifier was reported to diagnose cytomegalovirus status with high specificity and sensitivity in both the original cohort and the validation cohort.

The sample was PBMCs. This clonotype was obtained from a boy aged 2 to 10 in good health and CMV-seronegative. The chain is made from TRBV29-1 and TRBJ2-3; the D gene is possibly TRBD2, with 6 bases matching. CDR3 protein: CSVVRGTTDTQYF. The bases read TGCAGCGTTGTACGGGGGACCACAGATACGCAGTATTTT.